These 23 T cell receptor beta chains were sequenced from one sample in a study of control samples from healthy donors and cancer patients. The protocol was immunoSEQ multiplex PCR, while the TCRdb copy is restricted to in-frame clones and leaves out a portion. This table holds 100,000 to 150,000 clones, about 91% found once. The source material was blood. The receptors were gathered from a man between 18 and 29 years old in good health.

For the CDR3, the DNA is TGTGCCACCAGCAGAGATTCAGGGGCCGAGACCCAGTACTTC. Translation gives CATSRDSGAETQYF. The V and J genes are TRBV15 and TRBJ2-5, with D possibly being TRBD1 (6 bases). This CDR3 has 14 residues. Germline CDR1 LNHNV, CDR2 YYDKDF (reference sequence). V shed 0 bases and J shed 5 bases, with 10 bases lying between them.

J is TRBJ2-5 and V is TRBV5-1; 10 nucleotides agree with TRBD1. CDR3 length: 15 residues. V shed 3 bases and J 1 base; nucleotides not matched to a gene: 3. Germline CDR1 is SGHRS and CDR2 is YFSETQ. The chain's CDR3 is CASSSWTGGQETQYF. In nucleotides, the CDR3 is TGCGCCAGCAGCTCCTGGACAGGGGGCCAAGAGACCCAGTACTTC.

The CDR3 bases are TGTGCCACCAGCGTTCGACTAGCCGTTGGGGAGCAGTTCTTC. The encoded protein is CATSVRLAVGEQFF. The chain carries TRBV15 and TRBJ2-1, with 7 bases matching TRBD2. The length of the CDR3 is 14 residues. V trimming: 5 bases; J trimming: 10 bases; junction bases outside the gene matches: 11. CDR1 and CDR2 (germline): LNHNV, YYDKDF (reference sequence).

The gene calls are TRBV27 and TRBJ1-6, with unresolved D. Germline values: CDR1 MNHEY, CDR2 SMNVEV (reference sequence). V lost 3 bases to trimming and J lost 0 bases, with 9 bases between them. The CDR3 contains 16 residues. The CDR3 region has the DNA TGTGCCAGCAGTTTCGTCGGGAGCTCCTATAATTCACCCCTCCACTTT. Its translation is CASSFVGSSYNSPLHF.

The chain combines TRBV2 with TRBJ1-6; 10 bases are shared with TRBD1. Per the germline V gene, CDR1 is SNHLY and CDR2 is FYNNEI. The CDR3 is 13 amino acids. The ends lost 6 bases at V and 7 bases at J; junction bases unmatched: 0. The CDR3 loop reads CASRDRGNSPLHF. Written as DNA, the CDR3 is TGTGCCAGCAGGGACAGGGGGAATTCACCCCTCCACTTT.

Here the CDR3 reads CASSQGPSLGYNEQFF. CDR3 bases: TGTGCCAGCAGCCAAGGTCCTAGCCTAGGCTACAATGAGCAGTTCTTC. This rearrangement joins TRBV3-1 (or the pseudogene TRBV3-2) to TRBJ2-1; D perhaps matches TRBD2 (5 bases). With 1 base removed from V and 3 bases from J, the gap between germline ends came to 13 bases. The CDR3 consists of 16 residues. Germline values: CDR1 LGHDT, CDR2 YNNKEL (reference sequence).

The rearrangement joins TRBV9 to TRBJ2-1; the match to TRBD1 covers 7 bases. V was pared by 0 bases and J by 4 bases, with 4 bases of the junction left unmatched. Germline CDR1 is SGDLS and CDR2 is YYNGEE. The CDR3 is 15 amino acids. DNA of the CDR3: TGTGCCAGCAGCGTAGAGGGGGCCCCATACAATGAGCAGTTCTTC. Amino acid sequence: CASSVEGAPYNEQFF.

The V gene is TRBV10-3, the J gene TRBJ1-1; 10 bases agree with TRBD1. V lost 7 bases and J lost 8; bases outside the gene matches: 7. The germline V gene encodes CDR1 ENHRY and CDR2 SYGVKD. The CDR3 has 13 amino acids. CDR3 sequence (DNA): TGTGCCATCAACGCCGGGACAGGGGACGAAGCTTTCTTT. It specifies CAINAGTGDEAFF.

The chain combines TRBV19 with TRBJ2-1; a possible D gene is TRBD1 (5 bases). Trimming left V 3 bases short and J 10 bases short, with 16 bases between. This CDR3 is 14 amino acids long. Germline V gene sequence: CDR1 LNHDA, CDR2 SQIVND (reference sequence). CDR3 sequence (DNA): TGTGCCAGTAGTATCAATTCACAGGCTGGAGAGCAGTTCTTC. Its translation: CASSINSQAGEQFF.

V gene TRBV13 combines with J gene TRBJ2-1, with D perhaps TRBD1 or TRBD2 (5 bases each). This CDR3 comprises 16 residues. Trimming pared 4 bases from V and 5 bases from J, leaving 18 bases between. In germline, CDR1 is PRHDT, CDR2 FYEKMQ (reference sequence). The CDR3 DNA is TGTGCCAGCAGCTCAAAGCTAACGGGGCGACACAATGAGCAGTTCTTC. Its protein is CASSSKLTGRHNEQFF.

V usage is TRBV20-1 and J usage is TRBJ2-7, with no clear D. The V gene lost 3 bases and the J gene lost 2 bases, with 8 bases spanning the gap. This CDR3 comprises 12 residues. CDR1 is DFQATT and CDR2 is SNEGSKA in the germline V gene (reference sequence). CDR3 sequence: CSASRSTYEQYF. CDR3 sequence (DNA): TGCAGTGCTAGTAGGTCGACCTACGAGCAGTACTTC.

The chain carries TRBV7-9 and TRBJ1-4; D not certain. CDR3 length: 11 residues. Germline lookup yields CDR1 SEHNR and CDR2 FQNEAQ (reference sequence). V lost 3 bases to trimming and J lost 8 bases, with 4 bases between them. The CDR3 sequence is CASSFGEKLFF. The CDR3 DNA reads as TGTGCCAGCAGCTTTGGAGAAAAACTGTTTTTT.

This rearrangement joins TRBV3-1 (or the pseudogene TRBV3-2) to TRBJ1-2; 7 bases are a match to TRBD1. The CDR3 covers 15 residues. V shed 4 bases and J 2 bases; nucleotides not matched to a gene: 7. Germline V lookup: CDR1 LGHDT, CDR2 YNNKEL (reference sequence). The CDR3 sequence: CASSRGTAGNYGYTF. CDR3 in DNA: TGTGCCAGCAGCCGGGGGACAGCCGGGAACTATGGCTACACCTTC.

A few counts support this clone. The chain couples TRBV11-2 to TRBJ1-5; D is perhaps TRBD1 (5 bases). The V and J ends lost 2 bases and 5 bases respectively, with 13 bases between them. The CDR3 runs to 15 residues. The germline gives CDR1 SGHAT, CDR2 FQNNGV. CDR3 coding DNA: TGTGCCAGCAGCTTAACGGGGGGAAATGATCAGCCCCAGCATTTT. It translates to CASSLTGGNDQPQHF.

The chain carries TRBV5-1 and TRBJ1-4; D not resolved. The germline gives CDR1 SGHRS, CDR2 YFSETQ. V lost 0 bases and J 10 bases, leaving 13 bases between the germline ends. The CDR3 covers 14 residues. The CDR3: CASSLGQTLGKLFF. CDR3 nucleotide sequence: TGCGCCAGCAGCTTGGGGCAGACCCTTGGAAAACTGTTTTTT.

The chain combines TRBV6-6 with TRBJ1-4, with TRBD1 identical over 10 bases. The germline V gene has CDR1 MNHNY and CDR2 SVGAGI (reference sequence). The CDR3 runs 14 residues. The V segment lost 7 bases and the J segment 4 bases; nucleotides outside the gene matches: 3. The CDR3 is CASTGTGVNEKLFF. The CDR3 nucleotides are TGTGCCAGCACCGGGACAGGGGTTAATGAAAAACTGTTTTTT.

The CDR3 reads CSASGDRVGNQPQHF. The CDR3 nucleotides are TGCAGTGCTAGTGGGGACAGGGTTGGCAATCAGCCCCAGCATTTT. The chain joins TRBV20-1 to TRBJ1-5; 9 bases are a match to TRBD1. The germline V gene encodes CDR1 DFQATT and CDR2 SNEGSKA (reference sequence). The V and J ends lost 3 bases and 2 bases, in that order; junction bases with no gene match: 5. The CDR3 has 15 residues.

The V call is TRBV30, the J call TRBJ2-5; D remains ambiguous. The CDR3 extends over 12 amino acids. V lost 0 bases, J lost 5 bases, and 7 bases lay in between. The germline gives CDR1 GTSNPN, CDR2 SVGIG (reference sequence). The CDR3 region is CAWSVRWETQYF. The CDR3 region has the DNA TGTGCCTGGAGTGTACGTTGGGAGACCCAGTACTTC.

The chain recombines TRBV10-1 with TRBJ2-5; D perhaps matches TRBD2 (5 bases). The germline V and J ends were trimmed by 1 base and 7 bases, with 10 bases remaining between them. The V gene's germline CDR1 is WNHNN and CDR2 SYGVQD (reference sequence). CDR3 length: 13 residues. The CDR3 here is CASSEFGGGTQYF. Written as DNA, the CDR3 is TGCGCCAGCAGTGAGTTCGGCGGAGGGACCCAGTACTTC.

The genes are TRBV29-1 and TRBJ1-2; a possible D gene is TRBD1 (6 bases). Trimming removed 7 bases at V and 6 bases at J, with 21 bases between. The length of the CDR3 is 14 residues. Per the germline V gene, CDR1 is SQVTM and CDR2 is ANQGSEA. CDR3 DNA: TGCAGCGCCATTGCCCAACAGGGAAATCATGGCTACACCTTC. Translating gives CSAIAQQGNHGYTF.

The chain has TRBV5-1 and TRBJ2-1, with 7 bases lining up with TRBD2. The germline gives CDR1 SGHRS, CDR2 YFSETQ. V shed 2 bases and J 7 bases; nucleotides not matched to a gene: 6. The CDR3 length is 14 residues. The CDR3 bases are TGCGCCAGCAGCTTCGGCCTAGCGGATAATGAGCAGTTCTTC. It codes for CASSFGLADNEQFF.

The chain recombines TRBV5-1 with TRBJ2-5; the D is unclear. The CDR3 is 15 amino acids. The germline V gene has CDR1 SGHRS and CDR2 YFSETQ. V lost 4 bases to trimming and J lost 0 bases, with 13 bases between them. The CDR3 DNA reads as TGCGCCAGCAGCCAGGAGAGTACGTACCAAGAGACCCAGTACTTC. The encoded protein is CASSQESTYQETQYF.

The chain is built from TRBV27 and TRBJ1-1; D gene unclear. Germline V gene data show CDR1 as MNHEY and CDR2 as SMNVEV (reference sequence). There are 13 residues in the CDR3. Trimming cost V 6 bases and J 5 bases, with 13 bases left between them. The CDR3 DNA sequence: TGTGCCAGCAGATCCTACATGGGGACTGAAGCTTTCTTT. Translation: CASRSYMGTEAFF.